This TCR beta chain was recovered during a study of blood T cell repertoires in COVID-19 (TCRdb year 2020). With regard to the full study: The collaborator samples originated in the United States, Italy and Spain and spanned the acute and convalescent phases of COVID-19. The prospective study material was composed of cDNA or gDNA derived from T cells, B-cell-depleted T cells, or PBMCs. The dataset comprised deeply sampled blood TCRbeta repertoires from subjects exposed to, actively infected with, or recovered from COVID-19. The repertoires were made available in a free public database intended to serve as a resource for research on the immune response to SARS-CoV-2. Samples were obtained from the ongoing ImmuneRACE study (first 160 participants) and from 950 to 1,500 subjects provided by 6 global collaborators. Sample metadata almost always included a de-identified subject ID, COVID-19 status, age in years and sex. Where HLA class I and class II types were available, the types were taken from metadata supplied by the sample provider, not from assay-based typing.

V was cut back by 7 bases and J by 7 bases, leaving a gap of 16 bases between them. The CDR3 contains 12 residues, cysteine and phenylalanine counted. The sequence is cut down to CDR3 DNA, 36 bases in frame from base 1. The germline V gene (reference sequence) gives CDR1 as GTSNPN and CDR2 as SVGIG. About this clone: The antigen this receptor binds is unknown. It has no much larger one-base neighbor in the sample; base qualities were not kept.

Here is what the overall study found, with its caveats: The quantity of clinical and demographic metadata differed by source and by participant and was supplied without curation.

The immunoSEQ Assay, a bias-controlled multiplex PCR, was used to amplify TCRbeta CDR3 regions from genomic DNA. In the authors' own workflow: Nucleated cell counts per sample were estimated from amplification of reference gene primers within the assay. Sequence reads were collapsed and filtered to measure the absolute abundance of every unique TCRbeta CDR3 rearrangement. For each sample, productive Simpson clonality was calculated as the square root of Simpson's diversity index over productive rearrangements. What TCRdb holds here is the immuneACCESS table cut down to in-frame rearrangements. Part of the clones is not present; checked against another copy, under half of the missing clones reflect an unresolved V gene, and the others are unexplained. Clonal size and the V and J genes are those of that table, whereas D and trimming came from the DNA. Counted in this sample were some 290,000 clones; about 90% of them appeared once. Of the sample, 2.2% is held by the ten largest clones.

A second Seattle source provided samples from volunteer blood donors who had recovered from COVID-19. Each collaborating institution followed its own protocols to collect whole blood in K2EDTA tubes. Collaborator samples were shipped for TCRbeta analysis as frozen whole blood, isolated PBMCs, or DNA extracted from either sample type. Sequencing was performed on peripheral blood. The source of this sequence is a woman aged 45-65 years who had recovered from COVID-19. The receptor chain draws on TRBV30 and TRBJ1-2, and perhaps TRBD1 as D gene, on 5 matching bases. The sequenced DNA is TGTGCCTCGAAGGAGGGGATGGTTGGCTACACCTTC. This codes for CASKEGMVGYTF.